This TCR beta chain was identified in a study of graft-versus-host responses after intestinal transplantation. The plating included about 200,000 irradiated, violet-dye-labeled stimulator cells together with about 200,000 CFSE-labeled responder cells. The CDR3 has 14 residues. Germline lookup yields CDR1 KGHSH and CDR2 LQKENI. Trimming pared 1 base from V and 4 bases from J, leaving 10 bases between. Profiling relied on immunoSEQ multiplex PCR, and the TCRdb table lists in-frame clones only, not all of them. The sample contains approximately 22,000 clones, approximately 46% of which appear only once.

This TCR was sampled from a human patient who received an intestinal transplant. V is TRBV18 and J is TRBJ1-1, with D maybe TRBD1 (5 bases). Source: alloreactive CD4+ T cells from a mixed lymphocyte reaction culture, taken before intestinal transplant. Subset reported: CFSE-low proliferating T cells sorted from roughly six-day pre-transplant mixed lymphocyte reaction (GvH or HvG direction). The CDR3 loop is CASSPLTGGTEAFF. The CDR3 DNA sequence: TGTGCCAGCTCACCACTAACGGGGGGCACTGAAGCTTTCTTT. The full variable domain, with the rest looked up from reference TRBV18 and TRBJ1-1, is NAGVMQNPRHLVRRRGQEARLRCSPMKGHSHVYWYRQLPEEGLKFMVYLQKENIIDESGMPKERFSAEFPKEGPSILRIQQVVRGDSAAYFCASSPLTGGTEAFFGQGTRLTVV.